This T cell receptor (beta chain) emerged from a study of OX40 agonist ivuxolimab in advanced cancers. Germline V gives CDR1 LNHDA, CDR2 SQIVND (reference sequence). The CDR3 runs to 13 residues. With 6 bases removed from V and 4 bases from J, the gap between germline ends came to 12 bases. The table came from immunoSEQ multiplex PCR; TCRdb's copy has only in-frame clones and leaves some out. The repertoire holds over 30,000 clones, with over 85% as singletons. This sequence was found in an adult with an advanced solid tumor such as melanoma, head and neck, liver or kidney cancer. This chain uses TRBV19 with TRBJ1-2; no definite D call. The sequencing here drew on CD4+ or CD8+ T cells sorted from blood, taken in a trial of the OX40 agonist ivuxolimab. The CDR3 loop is CASREGWGYGYTF. CDR3 DNA: TGTGCCAGTAGGGAGGGCTGGGGCTATGGCTACACCTTC.